Listed here are 29 T cell receptor beta chains from one sample, sequenced in a study of T cell responses to AZD1222 COVID-19 vaccine. Sequencing used immunoSEQ multiplex PCR; TCRdb keeps in-frame clones, though not all of them. The table records around 120,000 clones, under 90% of them present only once. Sequenced material: peripheral blood, taken on day 0 of AZD1222 vaccination. These TCRs come from an adult in good health.

This clone was found once. The chain links TRBV28 to TRBJ2-6, with 8 bases that match TRBD1. The CDR3 contains 16 residues. From germline, CDR1 is MDHEN and CDR2 SYDVKM. V trimming: 7 bases; J trimming: 3 bases; junction bases outside the gene matches: 8. The chain's CDR3 is CASTSGGNSGANVLTF. The CDR3 DNA follows: TGTGCCAGCACCTCAGGGGGCAATAGTGGGGCCAACGTCCTGACTTTC.

The V call is TRBV5-4, the J call TRBJ1-5; no clear D gene. The CDR3 loop spans 13 amino acids. CDR1 SGHNT and CDR2 YYREEE come from the germline V gene (reference sequence). The V end was cut by 4 bases, the J end by 1 base, with 6 bases between. DNA of the CDR3: TGTGCCAGCAGCAAGGACAGCAATCAGCCCCAGCATTTT. It encodes CASSKDSNQPQHF. Filled out from reference TRBV5-4 and TRBJ1-5, the complete variable domain reads ETGVTQSPTHLIKTRGQQVTLRCSSQSGHNTVSWYQQALGQGPQFIFQYYREEENGRGNFPPRFSGLQFPNYSSELNVNALELDDSALYLCASSKDSNQPQHFGDGTRLSIL.

This sequence joins TRBV19 and TRBJ2-3; possible D gene TRBD1, 6 bases. The V gene's germline CDR1 is LNHDA and CDR2 SQIVND (reference sequence). The CDR3 consists of 14 residues. V lost 3 bases, J lost 3 bases, and 10 bases lay in between. This CDR3 is CASSITQGTDTQYF. The CDR3 coding sequence is TGTGCCAGTAGTATCACACAGGGAACAGATACGCAGTATTTT. The variable domain in full, with the rest retrieved from reference TRBV19 and TRBJ2-3, is DGGITQSPKYLFRKEGQNVTLSCEQNLNHDAMYWYRQDPGQGLRLIYYSQIVNDFQKGDIAEGYSVSREKKESFPLTVTSAQKNPTAFYLCASSITQGTDTQYFGPGTRLTVL.

The chain carries TRBV7-2 and TRBJ1-5; no clear D. The CDR3 is 13 amino acids. From germline, CDR1 is SGHTA and CDR2 FQGNSA. The V gene lost 0 bases and the J gene lost 7 bases, with 7 bases spanning the gap. Here the CDR3 DNA reads TGTGCCAGCAGCTTAGCGAATGGGCAGCCCCAGCATTTT. This encodes CASSLANGQPQHF.

The genes are TRBV5-5 and TRBJ2-3; D unclear. Trimming shortened V by 4 bases and J by 2 bases, and 5 bases separated the two germline ends. Germline V gene data show CDR1 as SGHKS and CDR2 as YYEKEE (reference sequence). The CDR3 spans 12 residues. CDR3 sequence: CASSTDTDTQYF. The CDR3 DNA sequence: TGTGCCAGCAGCACTGACACAGATACGCAGTATTTT.

This clone came up a few times. CDR3 sequence: CASSEYAGADTEAFF. The CDR3 nucleotides are TGTGCCAGCAGTGAATACGCGGGGGCGGACACTGAAGCTTTCTTT. The chain carries TRBV2 and TRBJ1-1, with a tentative D call TRBD1 (6 bases). This CDR3 comprises 15 residues. V gave up 2 bases and J gave up 3 bases, with 13 bases separating them. Germline-derived CDR1 and CDR2 are SNHLY and FYNNEI.

The CDR3, as DNA: TGTGCCAGCAGCTTTTCGACCGGGGAGCTGTTTTTT. Translating it yields CASSFSTGELFF. The V and J genes are TRBV7-9 and TRBJ2-2; unclear D gene. Per the germline V gene, CDR1 is SEHNR and CDR2 is FQNEAQ (reference sequence). This CDR3 spans 12 amino acids. Trimming removed 3 bases at V and 5 bases at J, with 4 bases between.

Concerning this clone: The sample carries other DNA sequences with the same CDR3. This sequence joins TRBV28 and TRBJ1-3, with D perhaps matching TRBD1 (5 bases). Looked up from germline, CDR1 is MDHEN and CDR2 is SYDVKM. With 7 bases removed from V and 4 bases from J, the gap between germline ends came to 8 bases. The CDR3 sequence is 12 residues long. The CDR3 is CASKPGGNTIYF. The CDR3 DNA reads as TGTGCCAGCAAGCCAGGGGGAAACACCATATATTTT.

V and J are TRBV12-3 or TRBV12-4 and TRBJ1-1; D is uncertain. The CDR3 totals 13 residues. Trimming left V 5 bases short and J 1 base short, with 8 bases between. As DNA, the CDR3 is TGTGCCAGCAGTAAACCCCGGAACACTGAAGCTTTCTTT. This encodes CASSKPRNTEAFF.

V is TRBV10-3 and J is TRBJ2-7; a weak D match, TRBD1 (6 bases). This CDR3 is 16 amino acids long. CDR1 and CDR2 from the germline V gene are ENHRY and SYGVKD. The V gene lost 6 bases and the J gene lost 1 base, with 19 bases spanning the gap. The CDR3 DNA follows: TGTGCCATCAGGGAGGAGAGGGGGACACAATCCTACGAGCAGTACTTC. As protein: CAIREERGTQSYEQYF.

For this clone: The junction and the germline gene differ at one end; a read error may be behind it. The V gene is TRBV5-4, the J gene TRBJ2-3; 8 bases line up with TRBD1. CDR1 is SGHNT and CDR2 is YYREEE in the germline V gene (reference sequence). The CDR3 runs 17 residues. Here the CDR3 reads CAGSLGSGTGYTDTQYF. The DNA for the CDR3 is TGTGCCGGCAGCTTGGGATCCGGGACAGGATACACAGATACGCAGTATTTT.

The chain links TRBV5-1 to TRBJ2-1; 8 nucleotides line up with TRBD2. Trimming at V came to 1 base and at J to 8 bases, leaving 8 bases not matched to a gene. The CDR3 length is 15 residues. Germline values: CDR1 SGHRS, CDR2 YFSETQ. This CDR3 reads CASSLSVSGVDEQFF. The CDR3 DNA is TGCGCCAGCAGCTTGTCAGTTAGCGGGGTGGATGAGCAGTTCTTC. Variable domain in full (rest from reference TRBV5-1 and TRBJ2-1): KAGVTQTPRYLIKTRGQQVTLSCSPISGHRSVSWYQQTPGQGLQFLFEYFSETQRNKGNFPGRFSGRQFSNSRSEMNVSTLELGDSALYLCASSLSVSGVDEQFFGPGTRLTVL.

J is TRBJ2-3 and V is TRBV7-8; no reliable D call. CDR3 length equals 13 residues. The V end lost 5 bases, the J end lost 4 bases, and 10 bases lay between the germline ends. Germline V lookup: CDR1 SGHVS, CDR2 FQNEAQ. For the CDR3, the DNA is TGTGCCAGCAGCCCCAGGCGGCCAGATACGCAGTATTTT. Protein product: CASSPRRPDTQYF. The complete variable domain, with remaining parts taken from reference TRBV7-8 and TRBJ2-3, reads GAGVSQSPRYKVAKRGQDVALRCDPISGHVSLFWYQQALGQGPEFLTYFQNEAQLDKSGLPSDRFFAERPEGSVSTLKIQRTQQEDSAVYLCASSPRRPDTQYFGPGTRLTVL.

The CDR3 spells CASSLEGGAGSSYNSPLHF. The CDR3 nucleotides are TGTGCCAGCAGCTTAGAAGGGGGAGCCGGGAGCTCCTATAATTCACCCCTCCACTTT. The genes are TRBV7-6 and TRBJ1-6; possible D gene TRBD1, 6 bases. Between the trimmed V and J ends, which lost 1 base and 0 bases, there was a span of 16 bases. This CDR3 comprises 19 residues. CDR1 is SGHVS, CDR2 FNYEAQ, per germline. Supplemented by reference TRBV7-6 and TRBJ1-6, the full variable domain reads GAGVSQSPRYKVTKRGQDVALRCDPISGHVSLYWYRQALGQGPEFLTYFNYEAQQDKSGLPNDRFSAERPEGSISTLTIQRTEQRDSAMYRCASSLEGGAGSSYNSPLHFGNGTRLTVT.

This chain joins TRBV30 and TRBJ2-7; 7 nucleotides align to TRBD1. After removal of 4 bases from V and 6 bases from J, the junction contained 3 bases not matched to a gene. Germline V lookup: CDR1 GTSNPN, CDR2 SVGIG (reference sequence). CDR3 size: 11 residues. As DNA, the CDR3 is TGTGCCTGGATGACAGGGAGCGAGCAGTACTTC. It yields the protein CAWMTGSEQYF. The full variable domain, with the rest looked up from reference TRBV30 and TRBJ2-7, is SQTIHQWPATLVQPVGSPLSLECTVEGTSNPNLYWYRQAAGRGLQLLFYSVGIGQISSEVPQNLSASRPQDRQFILSSKKLLLSDSGFYLCAWMTGSEQYFGPGTRLTVT.

This clone was detected a few times. The CDR3 nucleotides are TGTGCCAGCAGCTTAGGGCTAGGGGTCGCCGGGGAGCTGTTTTTT. Translation: CASSLGLGVAGELFF. The chain links TRBV7-7 to TRBJ2-2, with a tentative D call TRBD1 (5 bases). V gave up 1 base and J gave up 6 bases, with 12 bases separating them. Germline loops: CDR1 SSHAT, CDR2 FNYEAQ (reference sequence). This CDR3 has 15 amino acids.

The chain links TRBV21-1 to TRBJ2-2; the D segment call TRBD2 is taken from the table without a DNA check. TRBV21-1 is flagged as a pseudogene. The CDR3 has 16 amino acids. Written as DNA, the CDR3 is TGTGCCAGCAGCACCCGCGGGAACAGCCCAAGCGGGGAGCTGTTTTTT. It translates to CASSTRGNSPSGELFF.

In its sample, this clone was seen once. This chain connects TRBV19 to TRBJ1-1; D not resolved. In germline, CDR1 is LNHDA, CDR2 SQIVND (reference sequence). Between the trimmed V and J ends, which lost 1 base and 4 bases, there was a span of 4 bases. The CDR3 is 12 amino acids. This CDR3 reads CASSIGSTEAFF. CDR3 coding DNA: TGTGCCAGTAGTATAGGGAGCACTGAAGCTTTCTTT. The full variable domain, in which reference TRBV19 and TRBJ1-1 provide the parts outside the CDR3, is DGGITQSPKYLFRKEGQNVTLSCEQNLNHDAMYWYRQDPGQGLRLIYYSQIVNDFQKGDIAEGYSVSREKKESFPLTVTSAQKNPTAFYLCASSIGSTEAFFGQGTRLTVV.

This chain uses TRBV4-2 with TRBJ1-5; possibly TRBD1 for D (6 bases). Trimming removed 2 bases from V and 4 bases from J, with 12 bases in between. CDR3 length: 15 residues. Germline loops: CDR1 LGHNA, CDR2 YNFKEQ. The CDR3 is CASSQLGGGNQPQHF. In DNA form, the CDR3 reads TGTGCCAGCAGCCAACTCGGAGGGGGTAATCAGCCCCAGCATTTT.

The V and J genes are TRBV28 and TRBJ1-1; TRBD1 agrees at 8 bases. Germline loops: CDR1 MDHEN, CDR2 SYDVKM. This CDR3 spans 16 amino acids. Losses at the gene ends were 5 bases for V and 1 base for J; bases not matched to a gene: 9. The CDR3 region has the DNA TGTGCCAGCAGTAACAGGGGGAGGGCGTGGAACACTGAAGCTTTCTTT. It codes for CASSNRGRAWNTEAFF.

The chain joins TRBV3-1 (or the pseudogene TRBV3-2) to TRBJ2-2; D is possibly TRBD1 (6 bases). Germline V gene data show CDR1 as LGHDT and CDR2 as YNNKEL (reference sequence). V was clipped by 7 bases and J by 7 bases, with 13 bases between them. This CDR3 comprises 13 residues. CDR3 nucleotides: TGTGCCAGCAATTTGGACAGTAGCGGGGAGCTGTTTTTT. This encodes CASNLDSSGELFF.

This clone has only one observation. V and J are TRBV6-1 and TRBJ1-1; tentatively, D is TRBD1 (5 bases). Germline CDR1 reads MNHNS; CDR2 reads SASEGT. CDR3 length: 15 amino acids. V lost 6 bases and J lost 10, with 24 bases in between. The CDR3 DNA sequence: TGTGCCAGCAGCCGGGAGGGGCGGTGGGGTAATGGAGCTTTCTTT. This sequence encodes CASSREGRWGNGAFF.

The chain combines TRBV7-9 with TRBJ2-2; D possibly corresponds to TRBD1 (6 bases). Germline assignment: CDR1 SEHNR and CDR2 FQNEAQ (reference sequence). Trimming left V 1 base short and J 3 bases short, with 9 bases between. This CDR3 is 15 amino acids long. CDR3 nucleotide sequence: TGTGCCAGCAGCTTAGTTGCAGGGGACACCGGGGAGCTGTTTTTT. This translates into CASSLVAGDTGELFF. Full variable domain (rest looked up from reference TRBV7-9 and TRBJ2-2): DTGVSQNPRHKITKRGQNVTFRCDPISEHNRLYWYRQTLGQGPEFLTYFQNEAQLEKSRLLSDRFSAERPKGSFSTLEIQRTEQGDSAMYLCASSLVAGDTGELFFGEGSRLTVL.

The chain is built from TRBV5-1 and TRBJ1-1; no firm D call. The germline V gene has CDR1 SGHRS and CDR2 YFSETQ. Trimming removed 0 bases from V and 1 base from J, with 4 bases in between. This CDR3 contains 13 residues. CDR3 sequence (DNA): TGCGCCAGCAGCTTGGCGGAGAACACTGAAGCTTTCTTT. Its protein product is CASSLAENTEAFF.

V and J are TRBV3-1 (or the pseudogene TRBV3-2) and TRBJ2-3, with TRBD2 matching over 8 bases. Germline lookup yields CDR1 LGHDT and CDR2 YNNKEL (reference sequence). The CDR3 runs to 16 residues. With V trimmed by 1 base and J by 3 bases, 6 bases remained unmatched. DNA for the CDR3: TGTGCCAGCAGCCAAGGACCGGGAGGGCTTACAGATACGCAGTATTTT. This codes for CASSQGPGGLTDTQYF.

The chain's CDR3 is CASSFALAGPYNEQFF. Here the CDR3 DNA reads TGTGCCAGCAGTTTTGCCCTAGCGGGACCATACAATGAGCAGTTCTTC. This sequence joins TRBV28 and TRBJ2-1, with 9 bases that match TRBD2. The CDR3 runs to 16 residues. J lost 4 bases, V lost 3 bases, and 7 bases had no gene match. The germline CDR1 and CDR2 sequences are MDHEN and SYDVKM.

This clone was observed a handful of times. This rearrangement joins TRBV6-5 to TRBJ1-1; D perhaps matches TRBD1 (5 bases). V dropped 8 bases and J dropped 4 bases, with 17 bases sitting between them. Looked up from germline, CDR1 is MNHEY and CDR2 is SVGAGI. The CDR3 is made up of 14 amino acids. The CDR3 loop is CASFYGDSSTEAFF. CDR3 sequence (DNA): TGTGCCAGCTTCTACGGGGACTCGAGCACTGAAGCTTTCTTT.

The chain joins TRBV28 to TRBJ2-7; D is undetermined. Germline values: CDR1 MDHEN, CDR2 SYDVKM. Trimming removed 2 bases at V and 4 bases at J, with 12 bases between. This CDR3 is built from 14 residues. The CDR3 sequence is CASSLGQLGYEQYF. DNA for the CDR3: TGTGCCAGCAGTTTAGGCCAGCTCGGGTACGAGCAGTACTTC.

The chain uses TRBV2 and TRBJ1-3, with D uncertain. This CDR3 contains 13 residues. Germline loops: CDR1 SNHLY, CDR2 FYNNEI. Trimming left V 7 bases short and J 0 bases short, with 7 bases between. As DNA, the CDR3 is TGTGCCAGCAAGGGAGACTCTGGAAACACCATATATTTT. Residues: CASKGDSGNTIYF.